This T cell receptor beta chain comes out of a study of T cells after yellow fever vaccination (dated by TCRdb to 2018 to 2020). General notes on the study: Libraries from fractions with low cell numbers were prepared with the SMART-Seq v4 Ultra Low Input RNA kit. To follow T-cell clones before and after both primary and booster YFV17D yellow fever vaccination, bulk TCR alpha and beta repertoires underwent longitudinal sequencing. Two healthy male donors made up the cohort, one aged 18 to 29 years and the other aged 30 to 40 years. Blood samples were taken at several timepoints before and after primary and secondary immunization, and bulk PBMC replicates and cell subsets were isolated. The paper as a whole reports these results and caveats: Most clones expanded after primary vaccination were re-detected after the booster (96% of CD4 and 88% of CD8), suggesting broad memory maintenance. A small share of clonotypes was detected in both CD4 and CD8 compartments, with the overlap likely arising from convergent recombination. FACS-sorted repertoires could contain abundant contaminating clonotypes from the bulk population, so computational filtering was required. Compared with the primary T-cell response, the secondary T-cell response was weaker but faster, peaking on day 5 rather than day 15. The study included only a couple of donors, which limits how far the findings can be generalized.

In light of the paper, this sample's treatment or condition label describes: live attenuated yellow fever vaccine strain. At every blood-draw timepoint, two biological replicates of bulk PBMCs were collected. A standard Ficoll-Paque protocol was used to isolate PBMCs from peripheral blood. TriZol was used to extract RNA from bulk PBMCs, from CD4 and CD8 fractions, and from dextramer-positive and dextramer-negative fractions. The table lists this clonotype with many counts. This clone's antigen is unknown. No much larger clone exists at a distance of one base, and base qualities are not known. V is cut by 0 bases and J by 1 base, and the space between the germline ends is 7 bases. The germline V gene provides CDR1 MNHEY and CDR2 SVGAGI. The CDR3, from cysteine to phenylalanine, totals 15 residues. Only the CDR3 DNA stays, 45 bases, in frame from base 1. TCR cDNA was synthesized by 5'RACE template switching, which introduced a universal primer site and unique molecular identifiers. cDNA synthesis was primed from both the TCR alpha and TCR beta constant segments. Library amplification used two PCR steps, and the second PCR step added sample barcodes and sequencing adapters. Libraries were sequenced on Illumina HiSeq 2500 (2x100 bp) or NovaSeq (2x150 bp). The authors' pipeline ran thus. MIGEC handled demultiplexing of reads and collapsing into UMI consensus sequences, while MiXCR performed V(D)J alignment. Using edgeR on replicate PBMC samples, clonotypes were called vaccine-responding if FDR was below 0.01 and the log2 fold change was above 5 up to day 15. Each bulk clonotype was labeled CD4 or CD8 based on which sequenced repertoire, CD4 or CD8, contained the clonotype at higher abundance. Through fastp at Q25 and MiXCR, TCRdb rebuilt clones from the public reads, retaining in-frame beta chains. Records with the same CDR3 protein are collapsed into one entry carrying the most frequent genes and DNA. The V and J calls were not made by the authors but by TCRdb's processing. The sample table contains 300,000 to 350,000 distinct CDR3 sequences; only one count was recorded for less than 9.5% of them. Under 20% of the sample is held by the ten biggest clonotypes.

The V gene is TRBV6-5 and the J gene is TRBJ2-1, with TRBD1 tentatively as D gene (6 bases match). Sequencing used PBMCs, obtained 45 days after the first yellow fever vaccination. The receptor was isolated from a man aged 18 to 30 who received the YFV17D yellow fever vaccine. For the CDR3, the sequence is CASSYSGQSYNEQFF. The sequence in DNA is TGTGCCAGCAGTTACTCGGGACAATCCTACAATGAGCAGTTCTTC.